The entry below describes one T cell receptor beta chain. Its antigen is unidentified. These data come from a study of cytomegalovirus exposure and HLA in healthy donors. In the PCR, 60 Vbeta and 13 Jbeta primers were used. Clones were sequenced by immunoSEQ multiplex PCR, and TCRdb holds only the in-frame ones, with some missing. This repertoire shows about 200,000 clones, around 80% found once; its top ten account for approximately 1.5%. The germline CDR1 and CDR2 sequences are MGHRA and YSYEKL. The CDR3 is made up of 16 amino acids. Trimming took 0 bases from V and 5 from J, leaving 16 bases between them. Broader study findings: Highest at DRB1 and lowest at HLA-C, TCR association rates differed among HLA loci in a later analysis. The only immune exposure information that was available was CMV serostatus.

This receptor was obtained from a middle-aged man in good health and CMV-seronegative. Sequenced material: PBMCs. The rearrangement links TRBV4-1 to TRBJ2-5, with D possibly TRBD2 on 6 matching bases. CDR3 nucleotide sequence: TGCGCCAGCAGCCAAGAAGGTTCCGGGAGAAGGGAGACCCAGTACTTC. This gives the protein CASSQEGSGRRETQYF.